Shown below are 2 T cell receptor beta chains from a single sample sequenced in a study of early stage breast cancer tumors. Method: immunoSEQ multiplex PCR; TCRdb's copy keeps in-frame clones and lacks some. The table includes about 6,000 clones, around 78% detected once. Specimen: normal breast tissue next to the tumor. The receptors shown here come from a person between 65 and 79 years old with breast cancer.

The chain joins TRBV5-4 to TRBJ2-7; 7 bases are shared with TRBD1. J lost 3 bases, V lost 4 bases, and 10 bases had no gene match. From germline, CDR1 is SGHNT and CDR2 YYREEE (reference sequence). There are 15 residues in the CDR3. The CDR3 is CASSHEVQGIYEQYF. CDR3 DNA: TGTGCCAGCAGCCACGAAGTACAGGGGATCTACGAGCAGTACTTC. Full variable domain (remainder filled in from reference TRBV5-4 and TRBJ2-7): ETGVTQSPTHLIKTRGQQVTLRCSSQSGHNTVSWYQQALGQGPQFIFQYYREEENGRGNFPPRFSGLQFPNYSSELNVNALELDDSALYLCASSHEVQGIYEQYFGPGTRLTVT.

The DNA for the CDR3 is TGTGCCACCAGCAGAGATTTCCGAGGCGAGCAGTACTTC. Translated: CATSRDFRGEQYF. The rearrangement joins TRBV15 to TRBJ2-7, with no clear D. Germline CDR1 reads LNHNV; CDR2 reads YYDKDF (reference sequence). The CDR3 spans 13 residues. V lost 0 bases and J lost 6, with 9 bases in between.